The present T cell receptor (beta chain) was sequenced within a study of blood T cell repertoires in COVID-19. Study at large: Italy, Spain and the United States were the sources of the convalescent and acute COVID-19 samples. T cells, B-cell-depleted T cells, or PBMCs supplied cDNA or gDNA.

In the original processing: Amplification of reference gene primers provided the estimated nucleated cell counts. The protocol was immunoSEQ multiplex PCR, while the TCRdb copy is restricted to in-frame clones and leaves out a portion. V and J calls and clone size are as listed in that table; D and trimming were resolved from the DNA. The sample has around 100,000 clones; 65% to 90% are singletons. Germline CDR1 and CDR2: SGHRS and YFSETQ. This CDR3 has 15 residues. Trimming cost V 0 bases and J 0 bases, with 7 bases left between them. This chain connects TRBV5-1 to TRBJ2-1; D perhaps matches TRBD1 (6 bases). The origin of this receptor is a man of 80 years or more with acute or convalescent COVID-19. Sample: peripheral blood. Written as DNA, the CDR3 is TGCGCCAGCAGCTTGGACAGGGCCTCCTACAATGAGCAGTTCTTC. It encodes CASSLDRASYNEQFF.